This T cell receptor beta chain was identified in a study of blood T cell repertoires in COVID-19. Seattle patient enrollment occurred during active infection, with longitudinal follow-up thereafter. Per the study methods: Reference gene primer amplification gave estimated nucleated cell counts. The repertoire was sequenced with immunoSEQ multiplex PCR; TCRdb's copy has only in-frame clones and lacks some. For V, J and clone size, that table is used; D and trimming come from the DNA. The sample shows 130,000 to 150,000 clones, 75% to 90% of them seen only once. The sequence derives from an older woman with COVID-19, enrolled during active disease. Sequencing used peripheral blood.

The CDR3 region is CASSPGTSTQYF. The CDR3 DNA is TGTGCCAGCAGCCCTGGGACTAGTACGCAGTATTTT. This chain connects TRBV11-3 to TRBJ2-3; 8 bases agree with TRBD2. The CDR3 is made up of 12 amino acids. Germline V CDR1 and CDR2: SGHNT, YENEEA. V dropped 5 bases and J dropped 8; count of bases not matched to a gene: 3.